These 31 T cell receptor beta chains originate from one sample sequenced in a study of cytomegalovirus exposure and HLA in healthy donors. The primer mix had 60 Vbeta and 13 Jbeta primers. TCRdb keeps only in-frame clones here, not all; method: immunoSEQ multiplex PCR. The sample comprises roughly 190,000 clones, around 78% of which are singletons, and around an eighth rests with the top ten. The sequenced material came from PBMCs. The receptors here all came from a woman aged 30 to 39 in good health and CMV-seropositive.

V gene TRBV25-1 combines with J gene TRBJ2-7; D ambiguous. The CDR3 has 13 residues. Germline-derived CDR1 and CDR2 are MGHDK and SYGVNS. V lost 1 base to trimming and J lost 7 bases, with 11 bases between them. The DNA of the CDR3 is TGTGCCAGCAGTGAATCCTGGGCCGCTGAGCAGTACTTC. Its translation is CASSESWAAEQYF.

The V and J genes are TRBV19 and TRBJ2-6; possibly TRBD2 for D (5 bases). The CDR3 is made up of 16 amino acids. Trimming removed 2 bases at V and 3 bases at J, with 11 bases between. CDR1 and CDR2 (germline): LNHDA, SQIVND (reference sequence). The CDR3 sequence: CASSIREGFGANVLTF. As DNA, the CDR3 is TGTGCCAGTAGTATACGGGAAGGGTTTGGGGCCAACGTCCTGACTTTC.

This clone has just a few counts. This rearrangement joins TRBV13 to TRBJ1-2, with TRBD1 matching 10 bases. The CDR3 spans 15 residues. Germline CDR1 reads PRHDT; CDR2 reads FYEKMQ (reference sequence). V gave up 4 bases and J gave up 4 bases; unmatched junction bases: 6. CDR3 in DNA: TGTGCCAGCAGCTCGACAGGGGGCGGAAGCTATGGCTACACCTTC. Translated, it gives CASSSTGGGSYGYTF.

This chain links TRBV4-1 with TRBJ2-1; unclear D gene. CDR1 and CDR2 (germline): MGHRA, YSYEKL. V shed 0 bases and J shed 7 bases, with 16 bases lying between them. The CDR3 runs to 16 residues. CDR3 DNA: TGCGCCAGCAGCCAAGATCTTGTGCGAGCCATAAATGAGCAGTTCTTC. This codes for CASSQDLVRAINEQFF.

CDR3: CASSRDPSEDNEQFF. The CDR3 DNA is TGTGCCAGCAGCCGAGACCCGAGTGAGGACAATGAGCAGTTCTTC. The chain joins TRBV11-3 to TRBJ2-1; D is undetermined. Trimming cost V 5 bases and J 5 bases, with 16 bases left between them. Per the germline V gene, CDR1 is SGHNT and CDR2 is YENEEA. The CDR3 spans 15 residues.

This clone was seen a handful of times. The rearrangement uses TRBV19 and TRBJ2-1, with 8 bases fitting TRBD1. V lost 7 bases to trimming and J lost 8 bases; unmatched junction nucleotides: 4. This CDR3 contains 12 residues. Per germline, CDR1 LNHDA and CDR2 SQIVND (reference sequence). CDR3 in amino acids: CASTPGGYEQFF. The CDR3 bases are TGTGCCAGTACCCCAGGGGGCTATGAGCAGTTCTTC.

The V gene is TRBV28, the J gene TRBJ2-3, with a possible D match to TRBD2 (6 bases). Germline V gene lookup returns CDR1 MDHEN and CDR2 SYDVKM. CDR3 size: 13 residues. The ends were cut back, 6 bases at V and 1 base at J, with 8 bases in the middle. CDR3 coding DNA: TGTGCCAGCAGGGCTAGCGGCACAGATACGCAGTATTTT. Residues: CASRASGTDTQYF.

The rearrangement links TRBV7-8 to TRBJ2-7; D perhaps matches TRBD2 (5 bases). V was pared by 4 bases and J by 2 bases, with 15 bases between. This CDR3 comprises 15 residues. The V gene's germline CDR1 is SGHVS and CDR2 FQNEAQ. As DNA, the CDR3 is TGTGCCAGCAGCTCTCTCCTTGGGAGCCCCTACGAGCAGTACTTC. This codes for CASSSLLGSPYEQYF.

The rearrangement joins TRBV25-1 to TRBJ1-4; D not resolved. Germline V gene lookup returns CDR1 MGHDK and CDR2 SYGVNS. Between the trimmed V and J ends, which lost 8 bases and 4 bases, there was a span of 11 bases. CDR3 length equals 13 residues. CDR3 amino acids: CASYDGYNEKLFF. CDR3 bases: TGTGCCAGCTACGACGGGTATAATGAAAAACTGTTTTTT.

This chain connects TRBV11-3 to TRBJ2-3, with 7 positions matching TRBD2. CDR3 size: 17 residues. V trimming: 0 bases; J trimming: 0 bases; junction bases outside the gene matches: 6. Per the germline V gene, CDR1 is SGHNT and CDR2 is YENEEA. As DNA, the CDR3 is TGTGCCAGCAGCTTAGATTTGGCTAGCGGAAGCACAGATACGCAGTATTTT. Translated: CASSLDLASGSTDTQYF.

J is TRBJ2-7 and V is TRBV5-1, with a weak D call TRBD2 (7 bases). Trimming took 1 base from V and 0 from J, leaving 17 bases between them. In germline, CDR1 is SGHRS, CDR2 YFSETQ. This CDR3 is 17 amino acids long. The DNA for the CDR3 is TGCGCCAGCAGCTTGTTTGGGGGGGCCCTGAGCTCCTACGAGCAGTACTTC. It is translated as CASSLFGGALSSYEQYF.

On this clone: A far larger clone lies a single base away; this is likely a read error. The chain links TRBV5-1 to TRBJ2-2; 8 positions agree with TRBD2. This CDR3 is built from 15 residues. Germline CDR1 reads SGHRS; CDR2 reads YFSETQ. Trimming at V came to 5 bases and at J to 3 bases, leaving 6 bases not matched to a gene. In nucleotides, the CDR3 is TGCGCCAGCAGTCTCCCAGCGGGGGACACCGGGGAGCTGTTTTTT. Amino acids: CASSLPAGDTGELFF. Full variable domain (rest looked up from reference TRBV5-1 and TRBJ2-2): KAGVTQTPRYLIKTRGQQVTLSCSPISGHRSVSWYQQTPGQGLQFLFEYFSETQRNKGNFPGRFSGRQFSNSRSEMNVSTLELGDSALYLCASSLPAGDTGELFFGEGSRLTVL.

The chain couples TRBV4-2 to TRBJ2-2; tentative D call: TRBD2 (6 bases). Trimming pared 2 bases from V and 6 bases from J, leaving 22 bases between. This CDR3 is 18 amino acids long. CDR1 and CDR2 from the germline V gene are LGHNA and YNFKEQ. The CDR3 bases are TGTGCCAGCAGCCAAATTCCCGGGGGAGGCGGTGGGCCCGGGGAGCTGTTTTTT. Protein product: CASSQIPGGGGGPGELFF.

In this sample, this clone turned up a few times. The genes are TRBV4-3 and TRBJ2-7, with a weak D call TRBD1 (6 bases). In germline, CDR1 is LGHNA, CDR2 YSLEER. The CDR3 contains 14 residues. V gave up 0 bases and J gave up 6 bases, with 12 bases separating them. The chain's CDR3 is CASSQDTGWGEQYF. CDR3 DNA: TGCGCCAGCAGCCAAGATACAGGGTGGGGCGAGCAGTACTTC.

This sequence joins TRBV5-1 and TRBJ2-3; D is perhaps TRBD1 (6 bases). The CDR3 is 17 amino acids. V dropped 0 bases and J dropped 4 bases, with 18 bases sitting between them. Per germline, CDR1 SGHRS and CDR2 YFSETQ. Here the CDR3 reads CASSLGLIGTTADTQYF. The CDR3 DNA follows: TGCGCCAGCAGCTTGGGTCTAATCGGGACAACGGCAGATACGCAGTATTTT.

The chain uses TRBV7-3 and TRBJ2-5; 9 nucleotides align to TRBD1. Germline lookup yields CDR1 SGHTA and CDR2 FQGTGA. This CDR3 has 15 residues. The V segment lost 5 bases and the J segment 5 bases; nucleotides outside the gene matches: 9. The CDR3 DNA reads as TGTGCCAGCAGCGCTCAGGGACAGGGTGTCGAGACCCAGTACTTC. The encoded protein is CASSAQGQGVETQYF.

The CDR3 loop is CASSARLAESGYNEQFF. CDR3 sequence (DNA): TGTGCCAGCAGTGCCCGCCTAGCGGAGAGCGGCTACAATGAGCAGTTCTTC. This chain uses TRBV6-1 with TRBJ2-1; the match to TRBD2 covers 7 bases. Trimming removed 4 bases from V and 3 bases from J; junction bases left unmatched: 12. This CDR3 region has 17 residues. CDR1 is MNHNS and CDR2 is SASEGT in the germline V gene.

The rearrangement joins TRBV5-1 to TRBJ2-3, with TRBD2 matching 11 bases. J was trimmed by 2 bases and V by 4 bases; bases with no gene match: 3. This CDR3 is built from 15 residues. From germline, CDR1 is SGHRS and CDR2 YFSETQ. In nucleotides, the CDR3 is TGCGCCAGCAGCAAGACTAGCGGGGACACAGATACGCAGTATTTT. Its translation: CASSKTSGDTDTQYF.

The rearrangement joins TRBV6-1 to TRBJ2-7; no clear D. Per germline, CDR1 MNHNS and CDR2 SASEGT. The CDR3 spans 15 residues. The V end lost 0 bases, the J end lost 4 bases, and 13 bases lay between the germline ends. Written as DNA, the CDR3 is TGTGCCAGCAGTGAAGCGGTTCAGGAAACTTACGAGCAGTACTTC. This encodes CASSEAVQETYEQYF.

The V gene is TRBV5-1, the J gene TRBJ2-7, with D tentatively TRBD1 (7 bases). This CDR3 region has 13 residues. Germline V gene sequence: CDR1 SGHRS, CDR2 YFSETQ. V lost 4 bases and J lost 5, with 13 bases in between. The CDR3 DNA sequence: TGCGCCAGCAGCCGAGGGGGCGGGGACGAGCAGTACTTC. This gives the protein CASSRGGGDEQYF. The whole variable domain, remainder taken from reference TRBV5-1 and TRBJ2-7, is KAGVTQTPRYLIKTRGQQVTLSCSPISGHRSVSWYQQTPGQGLQFLFEYFSETQRNKGNFPGRFSGRQFSNSRSEMNVSTLELGDSALYLCASSRGGGDEQYFGPGTRLTVT.

The V and J genes are TRBV5-1 and TRBJ2-1, with 7 bases lining up with TRBD1. Germline V gene data show CDR1 as SGHRS and CDR2 as YFSETQ. The length of the CDR3 is 15 residues. V lost 4 bases and J lost 10; bases outside the gene matches: 14. CDR3 in amino acids: CASSPWGNRGREQFF. The CDR3 nucleotides read TGCGCCAGCAGCCCGTGGGGCAACAGGGGAAGGGAGCAGTTCTTC.

V usage is TRBV7-8 and J usage is TRBJ2-4; the D gene is possibly TRBD1 (7 bases). This CDR3 has 14 residues. Germline V CDR1 and CDR2: SGHVS, FQNEAQ. V lost 0 bases and J 9 bases, leaving 12 bases between the germline ends. The CDR3 DNA sequence: TGTGCCAGCAGCTTAGCGGAGGGGGCAGGCATTCAGTACTTC. It specifies CASSLAEGAGIQYF. Combining the CDR3 with reference TRBV7-8 and TRBJ2-4 gives the whole variable domain GAGVSQSPRYKVAKRGQDVALRCDPISGHVSLFWYQQALGQGPEFLTYFQNEAQLDKSGLPSDRFFAERPEGSVSTLKIQRTQQEDSAVYLCASSLAEGAGIQYFGAGTRLSVL.

This clone was detected only once. CDR3 sequence: CASSQDPSGGVNQPQHF. CDR3 DNA sequence: TGCGCCAGCAGCCAAGACCCTTCGGGAGGGGTCAATCAGCCCCAGCATTTT. V gene TRBV4-1 combines with J gene TRBJ1-5; maybe TRBD1 (5 bases). Germline loops: CDR1 MGHRA, CDR2 YSYEKL. Trimming removed 0 bases from V and 3 bases from J, with 15 bases in between. This CDR3 region has 17 residues.

V usage is TRBV11-3 and J usage is TRBJ2-1; 8 nucleotides match TRBD2. The CDR3 is 15 amino acids. CDR1 and CDR2 from the germline V gene are SGHNT and YENEEA. Trimming cost V 5 bases and J 7 bases; bases outside gene matches: 10. The CDR3 DNA follows: TGTGCCAGCAGCCTAGTTTTAGCGGGAAGTAATGAGCAGTTCTTC. Its protein product is CASSLVLAGSNEQFF.

The chain recombines TRBV6-1 with TRBJ2-1; the match to TRBD1 covers 8 bases. This CDR3 comprises 15 residues. Germline loops: CDR1 MNHNS, CDR2 SASEGT. V shed 8 bases and J 4 bases; nucleotides not matched to a gene: 10. The CDR3 nucleotides read TGTGCCAGCGCAATTACAGGGGGTACGTACAATGAGCAGTTCTTC. Residues: CASAITGGTYNEQFF.

This clone has only one observation. This chain joins TRBV10-1 and TRBJ2-3, with 7 bases matching TRBD1. The junction had 11 bases not matched to a gene; V was cut back by 3 bases and J by 5 bases. Germline V gene sequence: CDR1 WNHNN, CDR2 SYGVQD (reference sequence). This CDR3 is built from 16 residues. CDR3 protein: CASSEGGSNVEDTQYF. The CDR3, as DNA: TGCGCCAGCAGTGAAGGGGGCTCCAACGTTGAAGATACGCAGTATTTT.

The DNA for the CDR3 is TGTGCCAGCAGCGTATCACAGGTTTCCTACGAGCAGTACTTC. It translates to CASSVSQVSYEQYF. V gene TRBV9 combines with J gene TRBJ2-7; weak D call: TRBD1 (5 bases). Per the germline V gene, CDR1 is SGDLS and CDR2 is YYNGEE. The V end was cut by 1 base, the J end by 1 base, with 9 bases between. This CDR3 spans 14 amino acids.

The chain recombines TRBV27 with TRBJ1-2; D is undetermined. Per the germline V gene, CDR1 is MNHEY and CDR2 is SMNVEV (reference sequence). Trimming shortened V by 10 bases and J by 5 bases, and 17 bases separated the two germline ends. This CDR3 has 13 amino acids. CDR3 region: CAISSGTDYGYTF. The CDR3 nucleotides are TGTGCCATCTCCTCAGGCACGGATTATGGCTACACCTTC.

Of note for this clone: Other nucleotide sequences in the sample specify the same CDR3. The CDR3 reads CAISGGLDYGYTF. The CDR3, as DNA: TGTGCCATCAGTGGAGGACTGGACTATGGCTACACCTTC. The V and J genes are TRBV10-3 and TRBJ1-2; D is unclear. This CDR3 has 13 amino acids. The V gene's germline CDR1 is ENHRY and CDR2 SYGVKD. V was trimmed by 4 bases and J by 3 bases, leaving 9 bases between them.

This clone turned up a few times. The chain joins TRBV27 to TRBJ2-5; 10 positions agree with TRBD1. J lost 5 bases, V lost 5 bases, and 8 bases had no gene match. Per germline, CDR1 MNHEY and CDR2 SMNVEV (reference sequence). The CDR3 sequence is 15 residues long. The CDR3 DNA follows: TGTGCCAGCAGTCTGGACAGGGGGACGGGGGAGACCCAGTACTTC. Its protein is CASSLDRGTGETQYF.

The J gene is TRBJ1-1, the V gene TRBV5-1; possibly TRBD1 for D (5 bases). CDR3 size: 15 residues. Germline assignment: CDR1 SGHRS and CDR2 YFSETQ. With 0 bases removed from V and 1 base from J, the gap between germline ends came to 10 bases. The CDR3 nucleotides read TGCGCCAGCAGCTTGGTCCCAGGGTCGAACACTGAAGCTTTCTTT. Translated: CASSLVPGSNTEAFF.